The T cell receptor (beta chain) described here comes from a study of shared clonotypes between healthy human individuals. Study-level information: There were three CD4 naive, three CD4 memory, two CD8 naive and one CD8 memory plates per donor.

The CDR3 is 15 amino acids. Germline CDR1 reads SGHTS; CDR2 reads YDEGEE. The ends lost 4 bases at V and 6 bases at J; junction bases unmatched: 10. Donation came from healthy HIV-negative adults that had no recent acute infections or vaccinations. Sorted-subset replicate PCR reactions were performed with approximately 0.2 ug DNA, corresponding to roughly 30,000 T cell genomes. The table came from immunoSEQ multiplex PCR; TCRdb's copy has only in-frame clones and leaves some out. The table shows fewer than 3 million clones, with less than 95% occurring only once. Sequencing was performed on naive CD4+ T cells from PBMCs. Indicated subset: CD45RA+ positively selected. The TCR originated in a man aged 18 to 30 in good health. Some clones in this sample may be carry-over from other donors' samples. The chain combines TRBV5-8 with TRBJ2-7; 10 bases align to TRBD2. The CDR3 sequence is CASSPGLAALAEQYF. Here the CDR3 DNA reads TGTGCCAGCAGCCCCGGACTAGCGGCCCTCGCCGAGCAGTACTTC.